The sequence of this T cell receptor beta chain was determined in a study of blood T cell repertoires in COVID-19. About the study: Researchers got acute and convalescent COVID-19 samples from the United States, Italy and Spain. T cells, B-cell-depleted T cells, or PBMCs provided the cDNA or gDNA that served as material.

V trimming: 1 base; J trimming: 3 bases; junction bases outside the gene matches: 4. The CDR3 runs 16 residues. Germline V lookup: CDR1 SGHTA, CDR2 FQGNSA. The repertoire was sequenced with immunoSEQ multiplex PCR; TCRdb's copy has only in-frame clones and lacks some. Of about 210,000 clones in the sample, roughly four fifths were seen once. The chain combines TRBV7-2 with TRBJ2-7, with 12 bases aligning to TRBD2. The sequenced sample was peripheral blood. The clonotype was recovered from a middle-aged woman with acute or convalescent COVID-19. Here the CDR3 reads CASSLVLAGGGYEQYF. Here the CDR3 DNA reads TGTGCCAGCAGCTTAGTTCTAGCGGGAGGGGGCTACGAGCAGTACTTC.